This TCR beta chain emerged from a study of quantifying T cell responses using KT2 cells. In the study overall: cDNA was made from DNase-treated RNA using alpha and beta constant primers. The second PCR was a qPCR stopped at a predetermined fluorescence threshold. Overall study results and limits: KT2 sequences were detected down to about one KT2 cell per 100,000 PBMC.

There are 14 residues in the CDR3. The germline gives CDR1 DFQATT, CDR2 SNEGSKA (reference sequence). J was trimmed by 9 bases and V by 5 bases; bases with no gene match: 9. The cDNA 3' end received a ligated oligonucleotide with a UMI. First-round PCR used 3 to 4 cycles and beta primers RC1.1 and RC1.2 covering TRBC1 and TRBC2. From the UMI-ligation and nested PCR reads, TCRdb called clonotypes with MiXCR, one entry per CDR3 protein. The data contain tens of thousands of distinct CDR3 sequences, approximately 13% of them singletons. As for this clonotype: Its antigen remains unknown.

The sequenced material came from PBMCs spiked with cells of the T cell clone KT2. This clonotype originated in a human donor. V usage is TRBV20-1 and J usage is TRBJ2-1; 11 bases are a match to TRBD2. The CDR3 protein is CSAPPGLAEGEQFF. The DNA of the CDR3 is TGCAGTGCTCCACCGGGACTAGCGGAGGGTGAGCAGTTCTTC.